This T cell receptor (beta chain) was recorded in a study of shared clonotypes between healthy human individuals. Study-wide results and limits: The naive CD4 repertoires of four donors were compared, and approximately 4.5% of clonotypes were shared. Richness estimates generally favored naive over memory subsets. An anticipated effect of sequencing depth on clonotype sharing among donors was recognized. Sequencing of the sorted subsets was shown by rarefaction to be incomplete despite large depth.

Only in-frame clones appear in the TCRdb table, and some are missing; sequencing was by immunoSEQ multiplex PCR. The sample records around 2,000,000 clones, about 95% being singletons. Naivety among CD8 cells was defined by CD45RO negativity and positive CCR7 selection, thereby excluding terminally differentiated effector memory CD45RA+ cells. The CDR3 extends over 13 amino acids. The germline V gene has CDR1 SGHNT and CDR2 YENEEA. Deletions cut 1 base from V and 9 bases from J, with 10 bases between. A note on this clone: Its target is unknown.

Sequences were obtained from naive CD8+ T cells sorted from blood. This TCR was recovered from a man between 18 and 35 years old in good health. The chain links TRBV11-3 to TRBJ2-1; D unresolved. Written as DNA, the CDR3 is TGTGCCAGCAGCTTAGGCAGTGCGCTTGAGCAGTTCTTC. Protein: CASSLGSALEQFF.